These 27 T cell receptor beta chains were all obtained from the same sample, sequenced in a study of early T cells in non-severe SARS-CoV-2 infection. TCRdb processed the 5' RACE reads anew with MiXCR; each CDR3 protein has one entry. The sample carries tens of thousands of distinct CDR3 sequences, approximately 10% recorded once. Material: whole blood. The receptors shown here come from an adult who was a healthcare worker with PCR-confirmed SARS-CoV-2 infection or an uninfected control (not recorded which).

The chain is built from TRBV6-5 and TRBJ1-5; tentatively, D is TRBD1 (5 bases). Germline V gives CDR1 MNHEY, CDR2 SVGAGI. The CDR3 spans 16 residues. The germline V and J ends were trimmed by 6 bases and 0 bases, with 15 bases remaining between them. CDR3: CASSHRQTNSNQPQHF. The CDR3 DNA reads TGTGCCAGCAGCCATAGACAGACTAATAGCAATCAGCCCCAGCATTTT.

This clonotype was seen a handful of times. CDR3 in amino acids: CASSQGPPWADTQYF. The CDR3 DNA is TGTGCCAGCAGCCAGGGACCTCCTTGGGCAGATACGCAGTATTTT. This chain connects TRBV7-3 to TRBJ2-3; D tentatively fits TRBD1 or TRBD2 (5 bases each). The CDR3 is 15 residues long. The V gene's germline CDR1 is SGHTA and CDR2 FQGTGA. Trimming left V 5 bases short and J 4 bases short, with 16 bases between. Full variable domain (remainder filled in from reference TRBV7-3 and TRBJ2-3): GAGVSQTPSNKVTEKGKYVELRCDPISGHTALYWYRQSLGQGPEFLIYFQGTGAADDSGLPNDRFFAVRPEGSVSTLKIQRTERGDSAVYLCASSQGPPWADTQYFGPGTRLTVL.

This clonotype was observed a few times. The chain carries TRBV21-1 and TRBJ1-4; no DNA check was done on the table's D call, TRBD1. TRBV21-1 has pseudogene status. CDR3 size: 14 residues. As DNA, the CDR3 is TGTGCCAGCAGCAAAAACAACAGGGATGAAAAACTGTTTTTT. This translates into CASSKNNRDEKLFF.

This clonotype was recorded a few times. The chain combines TRBV5-4 with TRBJ2-7; possibly TRBD1 or TRBD2 for D (5 bases each). This CDR3 is built from 13 residues. Between the trimmed V and J ends, which lost 7 bases and 0 bases, there was a span of 11 bases. Germline V lookup: CDR1 SGHNT, CDR2 YYREEE (reference sequence). The CDR3 DNA reads TGTGCCAGCTCCCGGGACGGCTCCTACGAGCAGTACTTC. Translated, it gives CASSRDGSYEQYF. The whole variable domain, filled in from reference TRBV5-4 and TRBJ2-7, reads ETGVTQSPTHLIKTRGQQVTLRCSSQSGHNTVSWYQQALGQGPQFIFQYYREEENGRGNFPPRFSGLQFPNYSSELNVNALELDDSALYLCASSRDGSYEQYFGPGTRLTVT.

This clonotype was seen more than once but under ten times. J is TRBJ1-5 and V is TRBV6-1; D is uncertain. CDR1 is MNHNS, CDR2 SASEGT, per germline. The CDR3 is 11 amino acids. With 6 bases removed from V and 8 bases from J, the gap between germline ends came to 8 bases. The CDR3 sequence: CASSRSEPQHF. In DNA form, the CDR3 reads TGTGCCAGCAGCAGGAGTGAGCCCCAGCATTTT.

The chain combines TRBV7-9 with TRBJ2-7; 7 bases line up with TRBD1. This CDR3 has 14 amino acids. Germline V gene data show CDR1 as SEHNR and CDR2 as FQNEAQ (reference sequence). Unmatched junction bases numbered 7, after V lost 5 bases and J lost 3 bases. The CDR3 is CASSQTTGNYEQYF. Written as DNA, the CDR3 is TGTGCCAGCAGCCAGACGACAGGGAACTACGAGCAGTACTTC.

The V gene is TRBV11-3, the J gene TRBJ2-3, with D possibly being TRBD2 (6 bases). V lost 5 bases, J lost 2 bases, and 20 bases lay in between. From germline, CDR1 is SGHNT and CDR2 YENEEA. The CDR3 is 17 residues long. The CDR3, as DNA: TGTGCCAGCAGCCCGGGCCCGGGGGTGCCAAACACAGATACGCAGTATTTT. Protein product: CASSPGPGVPNTDTQYF. Looking up the rest from reference TRBV11-3 and TRBJ2-3 gives the full variable domain: EAGVVQSPRYKIIEKKQPVAFWCNPISGHNTLYWYLQNLGQGPELLIRYENEEAVDDSQLPKDRFSAERLKGVDSTLKIQPAELGDSAVYLCASSPGPGVPNTDTQYFGPGTRLTVL.

This clonotype appeared many times. The chain employs TRBV12-3 or TRBV12-4 and TRBJ1-3; 9 nucleotides agree with TRBD1. The CDR3 has 16 amino acids. V was clipped by 7 bases and J by 3 bases; unmatched bases: 10. CDR3 residues: CASTLSTGGGGNTIYF. The CDR3 DNA sequence: TGTGCCAGCACCCTATCGACAGGGGGTGGTGGAAACACCATATATTTT.

This clonotype has more than one count but fewer than ten. The J gene is TRBJ2-1, the V gene TRBV6-5; possible D gene TRBD2, 7 bases. The CDR3 runs to 16 residues. The germline V gene has CDR1 MNHEY and CDR2 SVGAGI. Trimming removed 5 bases from V and 6 bases from J, with 20 bases in between. The DNA of the CDR3 is TGTGCCAGCAGTCTTCTTGAAGGGGGGGGCCGCAATGAGCAGTTCTTC. Amino acid sequence: CASSLLEGGGRNEQFF.

This clonotype was recorded a few times. The chain employs TRBV6-2 or TRBV6-3 and TRBJ2-1; 7 positions agree with TRBD2. The CDR3 is made up of 14 amino acids. CDR1 and CDR2 (germline): MNHEY, SVGEGT. Trimming at V came to 0 bases and at J to 11 bases, leaving 7 bases not matched to a gene. The CDR3 DNA reads TGTGCCAGCAGTTACTCGGGACTACCGTCGAAGCAGTTCTTC. Protein: CASSYSGLPSKQFF.

The chain has TRBV30 and TRBJ1-2; TRBD1 agrees at 7 bases. This CDR3 is 14 amino acids long. With 3 bases clipped from V and 8 bases from J, the junction kept 12 bases outside the gene matches. CDR1 and CDR2 from the germline V gene are GTSNPN and SVGIG (reference sequence). The CDR3 spells CAWSQPGQRVGYTF. CDR3 DNA: TGTGCCTGGAGCCAACCGGGACAGAGGGTAGGCTACACCTTC.

There are a few counts of this clonotype. The chain joins TRBV25-1 to TRBJ2-1, with a weak D call TRBD2 (7 bases). Per germline, CDR1 MGHDK and CDR2 SYGVNS. CDR3 length: 15 residues. V was trimmed by 1 base and J by 5 bases, leaving 12 bases between them. The CDR3 region is CASSESGRGHNEQFF. The CDR3 DNA follows: TGTGCCAGCAGTGAATCAGGGCGGGGGCACAATGAGCAGTTCTTC.

This clonotype has more than one count but fewer than ten. The rearrangement links TRBV27 to TRBJ2-2; D may be TRBD1 (5 bases). The CDR3 totals 16 residues. The V gene lost 5 bases and the J gene lost 3 bases, with 16 bases spanning the gap. Germline V gene sequence: CDR1 MNHEY, CDR2 SMNVEV (reference sequence). The CDR3 reads CASSPMTVGDTGELFF. DNA of the CDR3: TGTGCCAGCAGTCCCATGACAGTAGGAGACACCGGGGAGCTGTTTTTT.

V usage is TRBV12-3 or TRBV12-4 and J usage is TRBJ2-7; D is unresolved. The CDR3 is made up of 12 amino acids. V dropped 5 bases and J dropped 8 bases, with 13 bases sitting between them. CDR3 DNA: TGTGCCAGCAGTGCCGGGCCCCGGAAGCAGTACTTC. Protein sequence: CASSAGPRKQYF.

The table lists this clonotype with many counts. The V call is TRBV10-3, the J call TRBJ2-5, with D possibly matching TRBD2 (6 bases). V lost 8 bases and J lost 0, with 16 bases in between. Germline V CDR1 and CDR2: ENHRY, SYGVKD. The CDR3 extends over 15 amino acids. Here the CDR3 reads CAIGKASAHQETQYF. Written as DNA, the CDR3 is TGTGCCATCGGGAAGGCTAGCGCGCACCAAGAGACCCAGTACTTC.

Ten or more counts support this clonotype. V is TRBV7-2 and J is TRBJ2-3; 8 nucleotides line up with TRBD2. The J segment lost 3 bases and the V segment lost 2 bases, leaving 10 bases of the junction unmatched. The CDR3 length is 17 residues. Germline V gene data show CDR1 as SGHTA and CDR2 as FQGNSA. The DNA of the CDR3 is TGTGCCAGCAGCTTATCGGGGGGGACCTGGAAAACAGATACGCAGTATTTT. Encoded protein: CASSLSGGTWKTDTQYF.

In its sample, this clonotype was seen a few times. This chain links TRBV6-5 with TRBJ1-5; D is uncertain. CDR3 length: 12 amino acids. V lost 7 bases, J lost 4 bases, and 8 bases lay in between. Germline assignment: CDR1 MNHEY and CDR2 SVGAGI. CDR3 amino acids: CASKTGNQPQHF. In nucleotides, the CDR3 is TGTGCCAGCAAAACGGGGAATCAGCCCCAGCATTTT.

In its sample, this clonotype was seen many times. This chain connects TRBV4-3 to TRBJ1-6; D unclear. V was pared by 5 bases and J by 8 bases, with 19 bases between. The CDR3 spans 16 residues. Germline assignment: CDR1 LGHNA and CDR2 YSLEER. In nucleotides, the CDR3 is TGCGCCAGCAGCGTAACGGTACAAGGAAGGGATTCACCCCTCCACTTT. Amino acids: CASSVTVQGRDSPLHF.

The V and J genes are TRBV5-5 and TRBJ1-6; no reliable D call. CDR1 and CDR2 (germline): SGHKS, YYEKEE (reference sequence). Trimming shortened V by 0 bases and J by 8 bases, and 15 bases separated the two germline ends. There are 16 residues in the CDR3. As DNA, the CDR3 is TGTGCCAGCAGCTTGGGTCCATATTCCCACGATTCACCCCTCCACTTT. Its translation: CASSLGPYSHDSPLHF.

The V and J genes are TRBV6-2 or TRBV6-3 and TRBJ1-6, with 10 bases aligning to TRBD1. The CDR3 loop spans 17 amino acids. CDR1 is MNHEY, CDR2 SVGEGT, per germline. V trimming: 9 bases; J trimming: 6 bases; junction bases outside the gene matches: 14. Here the CDR3 DNA reads TGTGCCAGTTCCGGGACAGGGGAGAAGATTCGTAATTCACCCCTCCACTTT. Protein sequence: CASSGTGEKIRNSPLHF.

This clonotype came up many times. This sequence joins TRBV6-5 and TRBJ1-2; 8 nucleotides align to TRBD1. The J segment lost 9 bases and the V segment lost 6 bases, leaving 18 bases of the junction unmatched. Germline CDR1 MNHEY, CDR2 SVGAGI. The CDR3 consists of 16 residues. This chain's CDR3 is CASSRGQVTGRRSYTF. DNA of the CDR3: TGTGCCAGCAGCCGGGGACAGGTGACGGGGAGAAGGAGCTACACCTTC.

Sample share makes this clonotype medium-sized. This rearrangement joins TRBV14 to TRBJ2-7; no reliable D call. Germline loops: CDR1 SGHDN, CDR2 FVKESK. The CDR3 consists of 12 residues. Trimming removed 4 bases from V and 9 bases from J, with 13 bases in between. The CDR3 nucleotides read TGTGCCAGCAGCCTCAGAACGAGTGGGCAGTACTTC. This sequence encodes CASSLRTSGQYF.

This clonotype was seen only a few times. The rearrangement links TRBV10-2 to TRBJ2-1, with 9 positions matching TRBD2. J was trimmed by 5 bases and V by 6 bases; bases with no gene match: 5. Germline V gene data show CDR1 as WSHSY and CDR2 as SAAADI. This CDR3 has 14 residues. CDR3 region: CASRLAGAHNEQFF. CDR3 nucleotide sequence: TGCGCCAGCAGGTTAGCGGGGGCCCACAATGAGCAGTTCTTC.

Details on this clonotype: A much larger clone lies a single base off, so this may be a read error. V and J are TRBV5-4 and TRBJ1-1, with 7 bases fitting TRBD1. This CDR3 comprises 17 residues. V gave up 2 bases and J gave up 0 bases; unmatched junction bases: 10. The germline CDR1 and CDR2 sequences are SGHNT and YYREEE (reference sequence). CDR3: CASSLGQGVFMNTEAFF. CDR3 DNA sequence: TGTGCCAGCAGCTTAGGGCAGGGGGTGTTCATGAACACTGAAGCTTTCTTT.

The table lists this clonotype with many counts. This chain joins TRBV30 and TRBJ2-7, with 7 positions matching TRBD1. Trimming took 3 bases from V and 4 from J; bases not matched to a gene: 6. This CDR3 comprises 13 residues. Germline loops: CDR1 GTSNPN, CDR2 SVGIG (reference sequence). CDR3 nucleotide sequence: TGTGCCTGGAGGAGAGGGGGCGTATACGAGCAGTACTTC. Amino acids: CAWRRGGVYEQYF.

The chain employs TRBV19 and TRBJ1-6; D call uncertain. CDR3 length: 13 residues. The ends were cut back, 6 bases at V and 10 bases at J, with 13 bases in the middle. CDR1 is LNHDA, CDR2 SQIVND, per germline (reference sequence). The CDR3 here is CASRMGFDSPLHF. In DNA form, the CDR3 reads TGTGCCAGTAGGATGGGGTTTGACTCACCCCTCCACTTT.

This clonotype was found a few times. V usage is TRBV24-1 and J usage is TRBJ2-1; TRBD1 aligns across 9 bases. The V gene end was trimmed by 4 bases and the J gene end by 5 bases; junction bases not matched to a gene: 8. The CDR3 spans 16 residues. The germline V gene has CDR1 KGHDR and CDR2 SFDVKD. CDR3 residues: CATSDPRQGGNNEQFF. In DNA form, the CDR3 reads TGTGCCACCAGTGACCCTCGACAGGGGGGGAACAATGAGCAGTTCTTC.